This T cell receptor beta chain was obtained from a study of blood T cell repertoires in COVID-19. Study-wide background: Sites across the United States, Italy and Spain contributed samples from acute and convalescent COVID-19. PBMCs, B-cell-depleted T cells, or T cells were the source of the cDNA or gDNA that made up the material.

The CDR3 runs to 15 residues. CDR1 LGHDT and CDR2 YNNKEL come from the germline V gene (reference sequence). Deletions cut 0 bases from V and 5 bases from J, with 13 bases between. Libraries were prepared by immunoSEQ multiplex PCR; TCRdb keeps only in-frame clonotypes and omits some of them. The table has about 130,000 clones, more than 80% seen once. J is TRBJ1-2 and V is TRBV3-1 (or the pseudogene TRBV3-2); no reliable D call. Sequenced material: peripheral blood. This TCR derives from a woman older than 75 with COVID-19, enrolled during active disease. The CDR3 protein is CASSQDDRGLYGYTF. In DNA form, the CDR3 reads TGTGCCAGCAGCCAAGATGATAGAGGGCTGTATGGCTACACCTTC.